This T cell receptor beta chain was captured in a study of blood T cell repertoires in COVID-19. Those enrolled, adults aged 18 to 89 years, came from under 25 US areas. Recovered Cohort 3 donors showed two negative PCRs, clearance, or symptom resolution. The length of the CDR3 is 15 residues. Repertoires were generated with immunoSEQ multiplex PCR, while TCRdb's copy carries only in-frame clones and drops some. Found here are approximately 130,000 clones, roughly 80% of them singletons; the top ten hold 18%. Sample: PBMCs or T cells enriched from blood (not recorded which). This chain connects TRBV21-1 to TRBJ1-5; TRBD1 is the table's D call, not checked against the DNA. TRBV21-1 is given as a pseudogene. This receptor was identified in a man aged 30-40 years who had recovered from COVID-19. This CDR3 reads CASSTRDRVRQPQHF. Here the CDR3 DNA reads TGTGCCAGCAGCACACGGGACAGGGTTCGTCAGCCCCAGCATTTT.